This T cell receptor beta chain was recorded in a study of blood T cell repertoires in COVID-19. V dropped 6 bases and J dropped 5 bases, with 10 bases sitting between them. The CDR3 is 13 amino acids. Assay: immunoSEQ multiplex PCR; the TCRdb copy retains only in-frame clones and omits some. The sample has under 300,000 clones, around 86% seen once. Material for sequencing was peripheral blood. V is TRBV12-3 or TRBV12-4 and J is TRBJ1-4, with a possible D match to TRBD1 (5 bases). The source is a man aged 18 to 35 with active or convalescent COVID-19. CDR3 coding DNA: TGTGCCAGCAGGAGACAGCCGAATGAAAAACTGTTTTTT. It yields the protein CASRRQPNEKLFF.